Shown below are 31 T cell receptor beta chains from a single sample sequenced in a study of cytomegalovirus exposure and HLA in healthy donors (dated by TCRdb to between 2016 and 2019). Library preparation employed the immunoSEQ multiplex PCR assay. A mixture of 60 forward primers for TCR Vbeta segments and 13 reverse primers for TCR Jbeta segments was used in the multiplex PCR. TCRdb took this table from immuneACCESS and kept in-frame rearrangements with V and J called. Such tables lack part of the clones; where checked against another copy, unresolved V genes explain under half of the gap, and the rest is unexplained. The sample table includes roughly 140,000 clones. The ten largest account for 2% to 3% of the sample. Sequences were obtained from PBMCs. These receptors were collected from a man aged 35 to 55 in good health and CMV-seronegative.

The chain joins TRBV6-5 to TRBJ2-3; 10 positions agree with TRBD2. Germline trimming cut 5 bases from V and 6 bases from J; bases unmatched to any gene: 8. The CDR3 runs 15 residues. The germline CDR1 and CDR2 sequences are MNHEY and SVGAGI. The CDR3 bases are TGTGCCAGCAGTCCCGGGACTAGCGCGGCGGATACGCAGTATTTT. Protein product: CASSPGTSAADTQYF.

This chain joins TRBV4-1 and TRBJ2-3; D unresolved. The CDR3 totals 16 residues. Germline loops: CDR1 MGHRA, CDR2 YSYEKL. Trimming left V 0 bases short and J 0 bases short, with 10 bases between. The CDR3 loop reads CASSQDRLSSTDTQYF. The CDR3 bases are TGCGCCAGCAGCCAAGATAGATTAAGTAGCACAGATACGCAGTATTTT.

In the case of this clone: Additional DNA sequences in this sample encode the identical CDR3. The CDR3: CASSPDRANTEAFF. The CDR3 nucleotides read TGCGCCAGCAGCCCGGACAGGGCGAACACTGAAGCTTTCTTT. The rearrangement links TRBV4-1 to TRBJ1-1; TRBD1 aligns across 8 bases. This CDR3 has 14 residues. The V gene end was trimmed by 4 bases and the J gene end by 1 base; junction bases not matched to a gene: 2. Germline CDR1 is MGHRA and CDR2 is YSYEKL.

The V call is TRBV27, the J call TRBJ1-1; the match to TRBD1 covers 7 bases. The V gene end was trimmed by 6 bases and the J gene end by 0 bases; junction bases not matched to a gene: 4. The CDR3 is 14 amino acids. The germline gives CDR1 MNHEY, CDR2 SMNVEV (reference sequence). CDR3 amino acids: CASRPQGMNTEAFF. CDR3 in DNA: TGTGCCAGCAGACCACAGGGGATGAACACTGAAGCTTTCTTT.

The genes are TRBV7-9 and TRBJ2-7; weak D call: TRBD2 (7 bases). V lost 1 base, J lost 6 bases, and 13 bases lay in between. The CDR3 has 14 residues. Per germline, CDR1 SEHNR and CDR2 FQNEAQ (reference sequence). This chain's CDR3 is CASSLGEGGAEQYF. The CDR3, as DNA: TGTGCCAGCAGCTTAGGAGAGGGGGGGGCCGAGCAGTACTTC.

This chain uses TRBV5-1 with TRBJ1-1; TRBD1 matches at 9 bases. This CDR3 region has 14 residues. From germline, CDR1 is SGHRS and CDR2 YFSETQ. Unmatched junction bases numbered 7, after V lost 0 bases and J lost 10 bases. The CDR3 loop is CASSLDTGGGRAFF. The CDR3 DNA reads as TGCGCCAGCAGCTTGGATACAGGGGGCGGACGAGCTTTCTTT.

The chain joins TRBV28 to TRBJ1-2, with TRBD1 as a possible D gene (5 bases). The CDR3 covers 16 residues. The V end lost 1 base, the J end lost 1 base, and 13 bases lay between the germline ends. Germline V CDR1 and CDR2: MDHEN, SYDVKM. In nucleotides, the CDR3 is TGTGCCAGCAGTTTATCGGCAGGGAACCATAACTATGGCTACACCTTC. It specifies CASSLSAGNHNYGYTF.

The DNA of the CDR3 is TGCAGCGCGAAGAGCGGGGGGGCCCCAGAGACCCAGTACTTC. This translates into CSAKSGGAPETQYF. The chain recombines TRBV29-1 with TRBJ2-5; 10 positions match TRBD2. Per the germline V gene, CDR1 is SQVTM and CDR2 is ANQGSEA. The V gene end was trimmed by 7 bases and the J gene end by 4 bases; junction bases not matched to a gene: 9. The CDR3 contains 14 residues.

The chain is built from TRBV4-1 and TRBJ2-7; unclear D gene. There are 16 residues in the CDR3. Trimming stripped 0 bases from V and 9 bases from J, with 21 bases between. CDR1 and CDR2 (germline): MGHRA, YSYEKL. The CDR3 region is CASSQDLNVVAPVQYF. CDR3 coding DNA: TGCGCCAGCAGCCAAGATCTCAATGTTGTAGCTCCGGTGCAGTACTTC.

V is TRBV7-2 and J is TRBJ1-3; the D is unclear. The germline V gene encodes CDR1 SGHTA and CDR2 FQGNSA. The V and J ends lost 4 bases and 4 bases respectively, with 20 bases between them. The CDR3 contains 17 residues. CDR3 bases: TGTGCCAGCAGCTCGAGTCCGGGAGCCGAAAGAGGAAACACCATATATTTT. Encoded protein: CASSSSPGAERGNTIYF.

In DNA form, the CDR3 reads TGTGCCAGCAGCCCCTCGGGGGTAGATTCGGGGGAAGGCTACACCTTC. It is translated as CASSPSGVDSGEGYTF. The genes are TRBV7-2 and TRBJ1-2, with a tentative D call TRBD1 (5 bases). The germline CDR1 and CDR2 sequences are SGHTA and FQGNSA. Trimming removed 5 bases at V and 8 bases at J, with 24 bases between. The CDR3 totals 16 residues.

The chain combines TRBV18 with TRBJ1-2, with unresolved D. V lost 2 bases to trimming and J lost 3 bases, with 7 bases between them. Per germline, CDR1 KGHSH and CDR2 LQKENI. The CDR3 is 13 amino acids. CDR3 in amino acids: CASSPTRDYGYTF. The CDR3 DNA reads as TGTGCCAGCTCACCAACGAGGGACTATGGCTACACCTTC.

This chain uses TRBV5-8 with TRBJ2-7; maybe TRBD2 (6 bases). Germline CDR1 reads SGHTS; CDR2 reads YDEGEE. The CDR3 has 19 residues. V lost 0 bases and J 0 bases, leaving 22 bases between the germline ends. CDR3: CASSLGLGKEGTLSYEQYF. The CDR3, as DNA: TGTGCCAGCAGCTTGGGGCTGGGTAAGGAGGGGACCCTCTCCTACGAGCAGTACTTC.

The gene calls are TRBV5-4 and TRBJ2-1; TRBD2 matches at 11 bases. After removal of 5 bases from V and 7 bases from J, the junction contained 2 bases not matched to a gene. The germline V gene has CDR1 SGHNT and CDR2 YYREEE (reference sequence). The CDR3 consists of 13 residues. The CDR3, as DNA: TGTGCCAGCAGACTAGCGGGGGTAAATGAGCAGTTCTTC. Its translation is CASRLAGVNEQFF.

The chain employs TRBV6-1 and TRBJ2-7; a possible D gene is TRBD2 (5 bases). With 4 bases removed from V and 2 bases from J, the gap between germline ends came to 6 bases. Germline V gene data show CDR1 as MNHNS and CDR2 as SASEGT. The CDR3 loop spans 12 amino acids. The CDR3 region has the DNA TGTGCCAGCAGTGCCGGGGCCTACGAGCAGTACTTC. This codes for CASSAGAYEQYF.

This rearrangement joins TRBV7-8 to TRBJ2-5, with a tentative D call TRBD1 (6 bases). The germline V gene encodes CDR1 SGHVS and CDR2 FQNEAQ. V was pared by 5 bases and J by 3 bases, with 10 bases between. The CDR3 is 13 amino acids. The CDR3 reads CASSLTGKETQYF. The CDR3 region has the DNA TGTGCCAGCAGCCTTACAGGGAAAGAGACCCAGTACTTC.

The J gene is TRBJ1-3, the V gene TRBV5-1; perhaps TRBD1 as D (5 bases). The germline V gene has CDR1 SGHRS and CDR2 YFSETQ. This CDR3 region has 16 residues. The germline V and J ends were trimmed by 5 bases and 2 bases, with 17 bases remaining between them. DNA for the CDR3: TGCGCCAGCAGATTCAGGGATGATGACACTGGAAACACCATATATTTT. It is translated as CASRFRDDDTGNTIYF.

The chain joins TRBV6-6 to TRBJ2-7, with D tentatively TRBD1 (6 bases). The CDR3 consists of 12 residues. With 4 bases removed from V and 9 bases from J, the gap between germline ends came to 13 bases. Germline values: CDR1 MNHNY, CDR2 SVGAGI (reference sequence). The CDR3 sequence is CASSSTGLGQYF. In DNA form, the CDR3 reads TGTGCCAGCAGTTCCACAGGGTTGGGGCAGTACTTC.

Turning to this clone: An end of the junction differs from the germline gene, which may be a read error. The chain combines TRBV18 with TRBJ2-1; TRBD2 agrees at 8 bases. The CDR3 runs to 15 residues. In germline, CDR1 is KGHSH, CDR2 LQKENI. CDR3 amino acids: CASSHAGGSHNEQFF. The CDR3 DNA follows: TGTGCCAGCTCCCACGCGGGGGGCTCCCACAATGAGCAGTTCTTC.

The chain is built from TRBV7-9 and TRBJ2-7; the D gene is possibly TRBD1 (5 bases). Germline V CDR1 and CDR2: SEHNR, FQNEAQ (reference sequence). V was clipped by 5 bases and J by 4 bases, with 9 bases between them. The CDR3 consists of 12 residues. The CDR3, as DNA: TGTGCCAGCAGCCATGACAGTTACGAGCAGTACTTC. This encodes CASSHDSYEQYF.

The V call is TRBV6-5, the J call TRBJ2-7; 10 nucleotides agree with TRBD1. Germline V gene lookup returns CDR1 MNHEY and CDR2 SVGAGI. This CDR3 has 16 amino acids. The trim removed 2 bases at V and 2 bases at J, leaving 6 bases unmatched. The CDR3 nucleotides are TGTGCCAGCAGTTACGGGACAGGGGAAGGCACCTACGAGCAGTACTTC. It encodes CASSYGTGEGTYEQYF.

This chain uses TRBV5-1 with TRBJ2-1; 10 positions agree with TRBD2. Looked up from germline, CDR1 is SGHRS and CDR2 is YFSETQ. The trim removed 4 bases at V and 8 bases at J, leaving 6 bases unmatched. CDR3 length equals 14 residues. CDR3 sequence reads: CASSLQAGGHEQFF. CDR3 bases: TGCGCCAGCAGCCTTCAAGCGGGGGGGCATGAGCAGTTCTTC.

This chain links TRBV28 with TRBJ1-5, with 9 bases fitting TRBD1. J gave up 3 bases and V 4 bases, and 10 bases lay outside the gene matches. CDR3 length: 17 amino acids. Looked up from germline, CDR1 is MDHEN and CDR2 is SYDVKM. The CDR3: CASSSHLGQGNNQPQHF. In DNA form, the CDR3 reads TGTGCCAGCAGTTCCCACTTGGGACAGGGAAACAATCAGCCCCAGCATTTT. Combining the CDR3 with reference TRBV28 and TRBJ1-5 gives the whole variable domain DVKVTQSSRYLVKRTGEKVFLECVQDMDHENMFWYRQDPGLGLRLIYFSYDVKMKEKGDIPEGYSVSREKKERFSLILESASTNQTSMYLCASSSHLGQGNNQPQHFGDGTRLSIL.

The chain recombines TRBV6-4 with TRBJ2-5; D unclear. From germline, CDR1 is MRHNA and CDR2 SNTAGT. Trimming took 0 bases from V and 7 from J, leaving 9 bases between them. The CDR3 contains 13 residues. The CDR3 DNA reads TGTGCCAGCAGTGACTCGAGTACTGGGACCCAGTACTTC. Its protein product is CASSDSSTGTQYF.

The chain joins TRBV7-2 to TRBJ2-5; weak D call: TRBD2 (6 bases). V was shortened by 0 bases and J by 1 base, with 9 bases between the two germline ends. Germline values: CDR1 SGHTA, CDR2 FQGNSA. The CDR3 contains 15 residues. Here the CDR3 reads CASSLAAGPQETQYF. The CDR3 DNA reads as TGTGCCAGCAGCTTAGCGGCGGGGCCCCAAGAGACCCAGTACTTC.

The CDR3 nucleotides read TGTGCCAGCAGCTTAGCAGGGTACGATGGCTACACCTTC. Encoded protein: CASSLAGYDGYTF. V gene TRBV7-3 combines with J gene TRBJ1-2; perhaps TRBD1 as D (5 bases). CDR3 length equals 13 residues. V was cut by 2 bases and J by 6 bases, with 10 bases left in between. Germline CDR1 is SGHTA and CDR2 is FQGTGA.

V gene TRBV15 combines with J gene TRBJ2-5, with 9 bases aligning to TRBD1. The J call may be in error: the DNA end matches TRBJ2-7 better. The germline gives CDR1 LNHNV, CDR2 YYDKDF (reference sequence). This CDR3 comprises 13 residues. The CDR3 sequence is CATSRGGQGEQYF. The CDR3, as DNA: TGTGCCACCAGCAGAGGGGGACAGGGCGAGCAGTACTTC.

This chain links TRBV7-2 with TRBJ2-5; TRBD2 agrees at 9 bases. CDR3 length: 15 amino acids. Germline V gene sequence: CDR1 SGHTA, CDR2 FQGNSA. V gave up 3 bases and J gave up 4 bases; unmatched junction bases: 6. CDR3 protein: CASSFSGGKAETQYF. As DNA, the CDR3 is TGTGCCAGCAGCTTCAGCGGGGGGAAGGCAGAGACCCAGTACTTC.

The chain has TRBV5-6 and TRBJ2-1; D is perhaps TRBD1 (6 bases). The CDR3 has 17 amino acids. Trimming took 3 bases from V and 9 from J, leaving 25 bases between them. From germline, CDR1 is SGHDT and CDR2 YYEEEE. The CDR3 DNA reads TGTGCCAGCAGCTCACTTCGGACAGTAATCCCTTGGGGTGAGCAGTTCTTC. Translated, it gives CASSSLRTVIPWGEQFF.

This sequence joins TRBV5-1 and TRBJ2-5; 7 bases map to TRBD2. The germline gives CDR1 SGHRS, CDR2 YFSETQ. V shed 3 bases and J 5 bases; nucleotides not matched to a gene: 7. The CDR3 contains 14 residues. DNA of the CDR3: TGCGCCAGCAGCTCTCGACCGGGAGGCGAGACCCAGTACTTC. This sequence encodes CASSSRPGGETQYF.

The rearrangement uses TRBV29-1 and TRBJ2-7; 8 positions match TRBD1. After removal of 6 bases from V and 5 bases from J, the junction contained 3 bases not matched to a gene. This CDR3 is 11 amino acids long. Germline V gives CDR1 SQVTM, CDR2 ANQGSEA. The CDR3 bases are TGCAGCGTGGAGGACAGGGACGAGCAGTACTTC. As protein: CSVEDRDEQYF.